The 24 T cell receptor beta chains reported below all come from one sample, sequenced in a study of identical twins. TCRdb re-analysed the 5' RACE reads in MiXCR, keeping a single row per CDR3 protein. The sample has 450,000 or so distinct CDR3 sequences, 20% to 25% seen once. The same sample was also studied in work on T cells expressing NK-cell markers.

What was sequenced was CD4+ T cells sorted from blood. The origin of the receptors is a woman under 30 in good health.

The chain links TRBV29-1 to TRBJ2-3; 8 nucleotides agree with TRBD1. Germline values: CDR1 SQVTM, CDR2 ANQGSEA. This CDR3 spans 14 amino acids. The V and J ends lost 6 bases and 0 bases, in that order; junction bases with no gene match: 5. CDR3 loop: CSVRTGTSTDTQYF. As DNA, the CDR3 is TGCAGCGTGCGGACAGGGACTAGCACAGATACGCAGTATTTT.

CDR3 DNA sequence: TGTGCCAGCAGGACGACCGGGACAGGGAAGTCCGGGGAGCTGTTTTTT. Amino acids: CASRTTGTGKSGELFF. The chain links TRBV2 to TRBJ2-2, with TRBD1 matching 9 bases. This CDR3 comprises 16 residues. V shed 6 bases, J shed 6 bases, and the junction held 11 bases outside the gene matches. CDR1 and CDR2 from the germline V gene are SNHLY and FYNNEI.

CDR3 in DNA: TGCAGTGCTAGCGAGGGCCTTGGTTACGAGCAGTACTTC. Translation gives CSASEGLGYEQYF. The chain recombines TRBV20-1 with TRBJ2-7; a weak D match, TRBD2 (5 bases). V shed 3 bases and J shed 4 bases, with 13 bases lying between them. The CDR3 extends over 13 amino acids. Per the germline V gene, CDR1 is DFQATT and CDR2 is SNEGSKA (reference sequence).

The rearrangement links TRBV6-2 or TRBV6-3 to TRBJ2-3, with 10 nucleotides matching TRBD1. The V and J ends lost 5 bases and 0 bases, in that order; junction bases with no gene match: 8. There are 17 residues in the CDR3. From germline, CDR1 is MNHEY and CDR2 SVGEGT. CDR3 protein: CASSIRTGGSSTDTQYF. The DNA for the CDR3 is TGTGCCAGCAGTATTCGGACAGGGGGTTCAAGCACAGATACGCAGTATTTT.

The table lists this clonotype with a few counts. This chain joins TRBV9 and TRBJ2-5, with D tentatively TRBD2 (6 bases). CDR1 is SGDLS, CDR2 YYNGEE, per germline. V was shortened by 2 bases and J by 6 bases, with 14 bases between the two germline ends. This CDR3 region has 14 residues. DNA of the CDR3: TGTGCCAGCAGCGTTGGCGGGACCCTTCAGACCCAGTACTTC. Translated: CASSVGGTLQTQYF. The complete variable domain, with remaining parts taken from reference TRBV9 and TRBJ2-5, reads DSGVTQTPKHLITATGQRVTLRCSPRSGDLSVYWYQQSLDQGLQFLIQYYNGEERAKGNILERFSAQQFPDLHSELNLSSLELGDSALYFCASSVGGTLQTQYFGPGTRLLVL.

This clonotype was seen at least ten times. The chain has TRBV12-3 or TRBV12-4 and TRBJ2-1, with 8 bases that match TRBD2. The V gene end was trimmed by 1 base and the J gene end by 3 bases; junction bases not matched to a gene: 2. The CDR3 is 15 residues long. The CDR3 reads CASSLVLAGYNEQFF. CDR3 sequence (DNA): TGTGCCAGCAGTTTAGTTCTAGCGGGCTACAATGAGCAGTTCTTC.

V gene TRBV6-4 combines with J gene TRBJ2-1, with TRBD2 matching 12 bases. Germline V CDR1 and CDR2: MRHNA, SNTAGT. CDR3 length: 16 amino acids. The V and J ends lost 2 bases and 9 bases, in that order; junction bases with no gene match: 8. The CDR3 loop is CASSDPRLAGALEQFF. The CDR3 bases are TGTGCCAGCAGTGACCCCAGACTAGCGGGAGCCCTTGAGCAGTTCTTC.

This chain joins TRBV3-1 and TRBJ2-2, with D possibly TRBD1 on 6 matching bases. V lost 5 bases to trimming and J lost 4 bases, with 11 bases between them. CDR3 length equals 14 residues. Looked up from germline, CDR1 is LGHDT and CDR2 is YNNKEL (reference sequence). For the CDR3, the DNA is TGTGCCAGCAGCGTACAGGGTTCCACCGGGGAGCTGTTTTTT. It translates to CASSVQGSTGELFF. Drawing the rest from reference TRBV3-1 and TRBJ2-2, the complete variable domain is DTAVSQTPKYLVTQMGNDKSIKCEQNLGHDTMYWYKQDSKKFLKIMFSYNNKELIINETVPNRFSPKSPDKAHLNLHINSLELGDSAVYFCASSVQGSTGELFFGEGSRLTVL.

The V and J genes are TRBV6-2 or TRBV6-3 and TRBJ2-1, with TRBD2 identical over 9 bases. CDR1 and CDR2 from the germline V gene are MNHEY and SVGEGT. The CDR3 spans 14 residues. V trimming: 7 bases; J trimming: 3 bases; junction bases outside the gene matches: 4. In DNA, the CDR3 is TGTGCCAGCAAGACTAGCGGAAACTACAATGAGCAGTTCTTC. This codes for CASKTSGNYNEQFF.

This rearrangement joins TRBV7-2 to TRBJ2-7, with D unclear. Per the germline V gene, CDR1 is SGHTA and CDR2 is FQGNSA. CDR3 length: 12 residues. With 5 bases removed from V and 6 bases from J, the gap between germline ends came to 11 bases. The DNA of the CDR3 is TGTGCCAGCAGCCCGACTTCCCCCGAGCAGTACTTC. It encodes CASSPTSPEQYF.

This clonotype was counted a few times. The chain employs TRBV2 and TRBJ1-2; 9 bases line up with TRBD1. The CDR3 covers 15 residues. V was clipped by 6 bases and J by 2 bases; unmatched bases: 7. CDR1 SNHLY and CDR2 FYNNEI come from the germline V gene. The chain's CDR3 is CASSITGGTNYGYTF. CDR3 in DNA: TGTGCCAGCAGCATCACAGGGGGCACCAACTATGGCTACACCTTC.

The V gene is TRBV7-9, the J gene TRBJ2-7; TRBD1 matches at 7 bases. In germline, CDR1 is SEHNR, CDR2 FQNEAQ (reference sequence). The CDR3 runs 14 residues. Trimming took 6 bases from V and 6 from J; bases not matched to a gene: 11. As DNA, the CDR3 is TGTGCCAGCAGTTACGGACAGGCCCTCCGCGAGCAGTACTTC. Translation: CASSYGQALREQYF.

This chain joins TRBV7-8 and TRBJ1-2, with 8 bases matching TRBD1. Trimming at V came to 5 bases and at J to 4 bases, leaving 18 bases not matched to a gene. Germline CDR1 SGHVS, CDR2 FQNEAQ. This CDR3 has 18 amino acids. The CDR3 bases are TGTGCCAGCAGCCCACCAACTCGACTGGACAGGGTCTTCTATGGCTACACCTTC. Its translation is CASSPPTRLDRVFYGYTF.

This clonotype has a handful of counts. The chain couples TRBV15 to TRBJ2-2; no firm D call. V lost 0 bases, J lost 0 bases, and 5 bases lay in between. This CDR3 contains 15 residues. CDR1 is LNHNV, CDR2 YYDKDF, per germline (reference sequence). CDR3 in amino acids: CATSRDSTNTGELFF. CDR3 DNA: TGTGCCACCAGCAGAGATTCTACGAACACCGGGGAGCTGTTTTTT. Drawing the rest from reference TRBV15 and TRBJ2-2, the complete variable domain is DAMVIQNPRYQVTQFGKPVTLSCSQTLNHNVMYWYQQKSSQAPKLLFHYYDKDFNNEADTPDNFQSRRPNTSFCFLDIRSPGLGDTAMYLCATSRDSTNTGELFFGEGSRLTVL.

The genes are TRBV6-5 and TRBJ2-3, with a tentative D call TRBD1 (5 bases). The length of the CDR3 is 14 residues. V gave up 4 bases and J gave up 5 bases, with 13 bases separating them. Germline CDR1 MNHEY, CDR2 SVGAGI. The CDR3 sequence is CASSSMRQLDTQYF. The CDR3 region has the DNA TGTGCCAGCAGTTCGATGCGACAGTTAGATACGCAGTATTTT.

This clonotype was observed a handful of times. This chain uses TRBV12-3 or TRBV12-4 with TRBJ1-6; 8 positions match TRBD1. V lost 5 bases, J lost 10 bases, and 10 bases stayed unmatched. This CDR3 has 15 residues. Written as DNA, the CDR3 is TGTGCCAGCAGTCCCCACAGGGGGTTAGGATCACCCCTCCACTTT. Encoded protein: CASSPHRGLGSPLHF.

This clonotype was observed a few times. Here the CDR3 reads CASSLVLAGSYEQYF. The CDR3 DNA sequence: TGCGCCAGCAGCTTAGTACTAGCGGGATCCTACGAGCAGTACTTC. This sequence joins TRBV5-1 and TRBJ2-7; 10 bases map to TRBD2. The CDR3 is made up of 15 amino acids. The V segment lost 2 bases and the J segment 1 base; nucleotides outside the gene matches: 3. CDR1 and CDR2 from the germline V gene are SGHRS and YFSETQ.

The chain uses TRBV27 and TRBJ2-2; 9 bases fit TRBD1. The CDR3 has 16 residues. Unmatched junction bases numbered 9, after V lost 4 bases and J lost 6 bases. Germline V CDR1 and CDR2: MNHEY, SMNVEV (reference sequence). The CDR3 bases are TGTGCCAGCAGTTCCCGAGGGGGACAGGGATCCGGGGAGCTGTTTTTT. Encoded protein: CASSSRGGQGSGELFF.

The chain couples TRBV2 to TRBJ2-1; D not certain. This CDR3 has 15 residues. V was cut by 4 bases and J by 0 bases, with 10 bases left in between. CDR1 is SNHLY and CDR2 is FYNNEI in the germline V gene. The CDR3 region is CASSVGYSSYNEQFF. In DNA form, the CDR3 reads TGTGCCAGCAGTGTTGGTTACAGCTCCTACAATGAGCAGTTCTTC.

The chain links TRBV12-3 or TRBV12-4 to TRBJ2-5, with no clear D. Trimming removed 8 bases from V and 5 bases from J, with 15 bases in between. This CDR3 contains 13 residues. This chain's CDR3 is CASGRPGWETQYF. The DNA of the CDR3 is TGTGCCAGCGGACGCCCCGGGTGGGAGACCCAGTACTTC.

The sample holds a few counts of this clonotype. This sequence joins TRBV12-3 or TRBV12-4 and TRBJ2-3; D tentatively fits TRBD1 or TRBD2 (5 bases each). The CDR3 is 16 residues long. Trimming pared 5 bases from V and 3 bases from J, leaving 18 bases between. The CDR3 coding sequence is TGTGCCAGCAGTCCACGGGGCAGGGCTGTGACAGATACGCAGTATTTT. Protein sequence: CASSPRGRAVTDTQYF.

V and J are TRBV18 and TRBJ2-1; 7 positions agree with TRBD1. The junction had 6 bases not matched to a gene; V was cut back by 7 bases and J by 6 bases. The germline V gene has CDR1 KGHSH and CDR2 LQKENI. The CDR3 spans 13 residues. The CDR3 DNA is TGTGCCAGCTGTTTCAACAGGGGCAATGAGCAGTTCTTC. Translating it yields CASCFNRGNEQFF.

This clonotype was counted between two and nine times. J is TRBJ2-3 and V is TRBV25-1; D ambiguous. Trimming left V 0 bases short and J 1 base short, with 8 bases between. The CDR3 contains 15 residues. CDR1 MGHDK and CDR2 SYGVNS come from the germline V gene. The CDR3 DNA is TGTGCCAGCAGTGAATATGTCCTGCGCACAGATACGCAGTATTTT. Translating gives CASSEYVLRTDTQYF.

The chain carries TRBV6-5 and TRBJ1-6; no firm D call. The CDR3 is made up of 14 amino acids. Germline V lookup: CDR1 MNHEY, CDR2 SVGAGI. V lost 2 bases, J lost 8 bases, and 10 bases lay in between. Here the CDR3 reads CASSYITGDSPLHF. The DNA for the CDR3 is TGTGCCAGCAGTTACATTACCGGAGATTCACCCCTCCACTTT.